Listed below are T cell receptor beta chains from one sample, sequenced in a study of control samples from healthy donors and cancer patients. Clones were sequenced by immunoSEQ multiplex PCR, and TCRdb holds only the in-frame ones, with some missing. The table records around 180,000 clones, about nine tenths of them present only once. Sequenced input: blood. The receptors stem from a woman between 35 and 50 years old in good health. Both conserved end residues are part of each CDR3. A D gene is named only where the DNA matches it firmly. Only part of the rows carry a size: once, few, many, or a class if the clone is expanded.

NA	NA	TRBV5-1	TRBJ2-2	CASSAGQTLAGELFF	TGCGCCAGCAGCGCGGGACAGACTCTCGCCGGGGAGCTGTTTTTT
NA	few	TRBV13	TRBJ2-5	CASSVLGVQYF	TGTGCCAGCAGCGTCCTGGGGGTCCAGTACTTC
NA	few	TRBV11-2	TRBJ2-1	CASRYLGDHNEQFF	TGTGCCAGCAGATATTTGGGGGACCACAATGAGCAGTTCTTC
TRBD2	once	TRBV24-1	TRBJ2-2	CATSEASGGIGTGELFF	TGTGCCACCAGTGAAGCTAGCGGGGGGATCGGCACCGGGGAGCTGTTTTTT
TRBD1	NA	TRBV6-5	TRBJ1-5	CASAGQGRQPQHF	TGTGCCAGCGCCGGACAGGGACGTCAGCCCCAGCATTTT
TRBD2	NA	TRBV2	TRBJ2-3	CARDGVLAGGRSTDTQYF	TGTGCCCGGGACGGTGTACTAGCGGGGGGGAGGAGCACAGATACGCAGTATTTT
NA	NA	TRBV11-2	TRBJ1-3	CASSLDITGLNTIYF	TGTGCCAGCAGCTTAGATATAACAGGCCTTAACACCATATATTTT
TRBD1	NA	TRBV27	TRBJ2-7	CASSFRGTYEQYF	TGTGCCAGCAGTTTCAGGGGGACCTACGAGCAGTACTTC
NA	NA	TRBV25-1	TRBJ2-2	CASRQTGELFF	TGTGCCAGCAGGCAAACCGGGGAGCTGTTTTTT
NA	NA	TRBV27	TRBJ2-4	CASSLLGEPKNIQYF	TGTGCCAGCAGTTTACTGGGAGAACCTAAAAACATTCAGTACTTC
TRBD1	NA	TRBV5-1	TRBJ2-1	CASSSQGIRVDEQFF	TGCGCCAGCAGCTCACAGGGGATCAGGGTGGATGAGCAGTTCTTC
NA	NA	TRBV7-2	TRBJ1-1	CASSAGLDPTEAFF	TGTGCCAGCAGCGCCGGACTGGATCCCACTGAAGCTTTCTTT
NA	NA	TRBV19	TRBJ1-2	CASRTATINYGYTF	TGTGCCAGTAGGACAGCCACCATTAACTATGGCTACACCTTC
TRBD1	NA	TRBV16	TRBJ1-2	CASSQGGGANYGYTF	TGTGCCAGCAGCCAAGGAGGGGGCGCTAACTATGGCTACACCTTC
TRBD2	NA	TRBV7-9	TRBJ2-5	CASSLTSGGQETQYF	TGTGCCAGCAGCTTGACTAGCGGGGGGCAAGAGACCCAGTACTTC
TRBD1	NA	TRBV19	TRBJ1-1	CASSPDRAENTEAFF	TGTGCCAGTAGTCCCGACAGGGCAGAGAACACTGAAGCTTTCTTT
TRBD2	NA	TRBV4-2	TRBJ2-7	CASSQERGGSYEQYF	TGTGCCAGCAGCCAGGAGCGGGGGGGTTCCTACGAGCAGTACTTC
NA	NA	TRBV7-6	TRBJ1-3	CASSLGQAVGNTIYF	TGTGCCAGCAGCTTAGGGCAGGCGGTTGGAAACACCATATATTTT
NA	NA	TRBV19	TRBJ2-2	CASSIPKTPTGELFF	TGTGCCAGTAGTATACCTAAGACACCCACCGGGGAGCTGTTTTTT
NA	few	TRBV4-1	TRBJ2-2	CASSQIVNTGELFF	TGCGCCAGCAGCCAGATTGTTAACACCGGGGAGCTGTTTTTT